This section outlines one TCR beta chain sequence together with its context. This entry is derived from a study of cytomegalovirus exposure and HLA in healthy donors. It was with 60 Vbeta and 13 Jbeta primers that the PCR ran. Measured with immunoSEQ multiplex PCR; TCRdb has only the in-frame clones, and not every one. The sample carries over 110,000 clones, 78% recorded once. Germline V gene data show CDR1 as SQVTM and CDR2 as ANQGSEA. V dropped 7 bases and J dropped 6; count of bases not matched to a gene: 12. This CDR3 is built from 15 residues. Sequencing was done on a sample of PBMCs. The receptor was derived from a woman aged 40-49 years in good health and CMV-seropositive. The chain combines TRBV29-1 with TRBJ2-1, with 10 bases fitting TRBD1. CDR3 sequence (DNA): TGCAGCGCTTCAACCCCGGGACAGGGGAGCAATGAGCAGTTCTTC. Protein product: CSASTPGQGSNEQFF.